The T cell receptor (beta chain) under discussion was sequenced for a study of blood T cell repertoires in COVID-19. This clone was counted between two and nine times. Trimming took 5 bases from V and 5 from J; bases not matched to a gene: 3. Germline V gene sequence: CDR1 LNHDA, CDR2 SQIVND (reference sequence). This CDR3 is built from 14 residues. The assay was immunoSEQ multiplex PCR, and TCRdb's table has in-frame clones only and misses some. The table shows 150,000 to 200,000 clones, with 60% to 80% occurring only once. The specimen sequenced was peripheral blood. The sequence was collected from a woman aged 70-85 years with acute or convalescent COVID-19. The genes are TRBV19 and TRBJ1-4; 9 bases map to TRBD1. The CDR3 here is CASSFGTGNEKLFF. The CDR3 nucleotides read TGTGCCAGTAGTTTCGGGACAGGGAATGAAAAACTGTTTTTT. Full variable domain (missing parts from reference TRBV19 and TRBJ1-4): DGGITQSPKYLFRKEGQNVTLSCEQNLNHDAMYWYRQDPGQGLRLIYYSQIVNDFQKGDIAEGYSVSREKKESFPLTVTSAQKNPTAFYLCASSFGTGNEKLFFGSGTQLSVL.